The rows below give T cell receptor beta chains drawn from one sample of a study of CD8+CD57+ T cells in acquired aplastic anemia. A single record per CDR3 protein comes from TCRdb applying MiXCR to the reads. This table has about 220,000 distinct CDR3 sequences, around 32% appearing once. The source material was sorted CD4+, CD8+, or CD8+CD57+ T cells (not recorded which) from PBMCs. These receptor sequences come from a human donor in good health, serving as a control. The CDR3 runs from the conserved cysteine through the conserved F or W. D genes are given only for firm matches. Clone size is not always given. Where it is, it says once, few, many or a class for expanded clones.

size,D,J,V,DNA,CDR3
.,TRBD1,TRBJ2-3,TRBV15,TGTGCCACCAGCAGAGATCAGGGGGGCACAGATACGCAGTATTTT,CATSRDQGGTDTQYF
many,TRBD2,TRBJ2-3,TRBV19,TGTGCCAGTACCAGTACTAGCGGGGGTTATGATACGCAGTATTTT,CASTSTSGGYDTQYF
many,TRBD1,TRBJ1-6,TRBV5-5,TGTGCCAGCAGCTTACAGTTGGGACAGGGGGCGGATTCACCCCTCCACTTT,CASSLQLGQGADSPLHF
many,.,TRBJ1-2,TRBV28,TGTGCCAGCAGTGCCCAGGGTTTCGGCTACACCTTC,CASSAQGFGYTF
.,TRBD1,TRBJ2-7,TRBV10-3,TGTGCCATCAGCCCCGACAGGGGGGGCTCCTACGAGCAGTACTTC,CAISPDRGGSYEQYF
.,.,TRBJ2-7,TRBV18,TGTGCCAGCTCACTACGGGAGCAGGGATTCCACGAGCAGTACTTC,CASSLREQGFHEQYF
many,.,TRBJ2-7,TRBV20-1,TGCAGTGCGAGGAGGGGGGCAGGATCCTACGAGCAGTACTTC,CSARRGAGSYEQYF
.,.,TRBJ1-4,TRBV19,TGTGCCAGTAGCTCCGGGACGAGGGGTGAAAAACTGTTTTTT,CASSSGTRGEKLFF
few,.,TRBJ1-1,TRBV18,TGTGCCAGCTCACCTCCGGACCGCACAGGGAACACTGAAGCTTTCTTT,CASSPPDRTGNTEAFF
many,.,TRBJ2-5,TRBV15,TGTGCCACCAGCAGAGACCCGTGGGAGACCCAGTACTTC,CATSRDPWETQYF
.,.,TRBJ1-4,TRBV7-9,TGTGCCAGCAGCCTCGATAATGAAAAACTGTTTTTT,CASSLDNEKLFF
many,TRBD2,TRBJ2-3,TRBV9,TGTGCCAGCGCGCGCGGGGGGTGGACAGATACGCAGTATTTT,CASARGGWTDTQYF
many,.,TRBJ1-5,TRBV2,TGTGCCAGCAGTGGAAGTATGAATCAGCCCCAGCATTTT,CASSGSMNQPQHF
many,TRBD2,TRBJ2-3,TRBV7-9,TGTGCCAGCAGCCCTGTAGCGGGAGACCGCACAGATACGCAGTATTTT,CASSPVAGDRTDTQYF
.,.,TRBJ1-5,TRBV19,TGTGCCAGTAACCGAGAGGGTACCCAGCCCCAGCATTTT,CASNREGTQPQHF
many,.,TRBJ2-1,TRBV19,TGTGCCAGTAAGGAGGGTGGTGAGCAGTTCTTC,CASKEGGEQFF
.,.,TRBJ2-3,TRBV25-1,TGTGCCAGCAGCGATCCGGGACTTGGCACAGATACGCAGTATTTT,CASSDPGLGTDTQYF
.,.,TRBJ1-1,TRBV25-1,TGTGCCAGCAGCCCGAGTGACACTGAAGCTTTCTTT,CASSPSDTEAFF
few,.,TRBJ1-3,TRBV5-1,TGCGCCAGCAGCCTTAGTAGGGGCGGCGGAAACACCATATATTTT,CASSLSRGGGNTIYF
few,.,TRBJ2-7,TRBV27,TGTGCCAGCAGTTTTCGCCCCCCCCTGCTAGTCGTACCATCCGAGCAGTACTTC,CASSFRPPLLVVPSEQYF
.,.,TRBJ2-2,TRBV6-1,TGTGCCAGCAGCCTCGTGCCGGGACTCAGCACCGGGGAGCTGTTTTTT,CASSLVPGLSTGELFF
.,.,TRBJ1-1,TRBV11-1,TGTGCCAGCAGCTCGGGGACCAGGGAGCACCGGGGGGTCACTGAAGCTTTCTTT,CASSSGTREHRGVTEAFF
few,TRBD2,TRBJ2-2,TRBV5-4,TGTGCCAGCAGCCCCAGCGGGGACCACACCGGGGAGCTGTTTTTT,CASSPSGDHTGELFF
many,TRBD2,TRBJ2-5,TRBV20-1,TGCAGTGCTATCGGCCAAAAAGCGGGGCAACAAGAGACCCAGTACTTC,CSAIGQKAGQQETQYF
many,.,TRBJ1-1,TRBV20-1,TGCAGTGCTAGAGCTACGACTGGACGGGTGAACACTGAAGCTTTCTTT,CSARATTGRVNTEAFF
many,.,TRBJ1-5,TRBV15,TGTGCCACCAGCAGAGATCGGGACATTAGGAATCAGCCCCAGCATTTT,CATSRDRDIRNQPQHF
.,.,TRBJ2-3,TRBV5-1,TGCGCCAGCAGCTTGGGCGTAGCGGACTACACAGATACGCAGTATTTT,CASSLGVADYTDTQYF
.,.,TRBJ2-3,TRBV15,TGTGCCACCAGCTTAGGGACCGTCACAGATACGCAGTATTTT,CATSLGTVTDTQYF
few,TRBD1,TRBJ1-2,TRBV5-5,TGTGCCAGCAGCTGGGACAGACGTATTAACTATGGCTACACCTTC,CASSWDRRINYGYTF
many,TRBD2,TRBJ2-7,TRBV7-9,TGTGCCAGCAGCTTACTAGCGGGAGTCGAGCAGTACTTC,CASSLLAGVEQYF
.,.,TRBJ2-5,TRBV9,TGTGCCAGCAGCCGGCAGGATGAAGAGACCCAGTACTTC,CASSRQDEETQYF
many,TRBD2,TRBJ2-1,TRBV19,TGTGCCAGTAGTATCCAGCGGGATTACAATGAGCAGTTCTTC,CASSIQRDYNEQFF
many,.,TRBJ1-1,TRBV12-3/TRBV12-4,TGTGCCAGCAGTACCCCGGACAGCCCCGAAGCTTTCTTT,CASSTPDSPEAFF
.,TRBD1,TRBJ2-6,TRBV29-1,TGCAGCGTGGGTCAGGGGGCCGGGGCCAACGTCCTGACTTTC,CSVGQGAGANVLTF
many,TRBD1,TRBJ2-7,TRBV15,TGTGCCACCAGCAGACCCCAGGGACAGGCCGGGACCTACGAGCAGTACTTC,CATSRPQGQAGTYEQYF
.,.,TRBJ2-7,TRBV15,TGTGCCACCATGGGGGGGGACATCTACGAGCAGTACTTC,CATMGGDIYEQYF
.,TRBD2,TRBJ2-1,TRBV10-3,TGTGCCACAGGGTATAGCGGGGGACAGTTCTTC,CATGYSGGQFF
.,TRBD2,TRBJ2-1,TRBV9,TGTGCCAGCAGCGTAGGTAGCGGGAGGGCCGGGAATGAGCAGTTCTTC,CASSVGSGRAGNEQFF
many,TRBD2,TRBJ2-2,TRBV15,TGTGCCACCAGCAGAGATTACGGGACTAGCGGGATAGGGCTGTTTTTT,CATSRDYGTSGIGLFF
.,.,TRBJ1-1,TRBV25-1,TGTGCCAGCAGTGAATGTTTGGGCAGCCACACTGAAGCTTTCTTT,CASSECLGSHTEAFF
many,TRBD2,TRBJ2-5,TRBV20-1,TGCAGTGCTAGAGATTCCACTAGCGGAGAGACCCAGTACTTC,CSARDSTSGETQYF
many,.,TRBJ2-7,TRBV15,TGTGCCACCAGCAGAGGGGCAGGGGTGGGGCAGTACTTC,CATSRGAGVGQYF
.,.,TRBJ1-1,TRBV2,TGTGCCAGCAGCCAAGATTCTGGGGGCACTGAAGCTTTCTTT,CASSQDSGGTEAFF
few,TRBD2,TRBJ2-7,TRBV5-5,TGTGCCAGCAGCATAAAACCCGGGACTAGCTCAACCTACGAGCAGTACTTC,CASSIKPGTSSTYEQYF
.,.,TRBJ2-7,TRBV15,TGTGCCACCAGCAGAGATTATGCTAGCAGCTCCTACGAGCAGTACTTC,CATSRDYASSSYEQYF
many,TRBD2,TRBJ2-1,TRBV14,TGTGCCAGCAGCCAACTCATAGCGGGAGGGAGGAATGAGCAGTTCTTC,CASSQLIAGGRNEQFF
many,.,TRBJ2-2,TRBV11-1,TGTGCCAGCAGCCCACAGGTTAACACCGGGGAGCTGTTTTTT,CASSPQVNTGELFF
few,TRBD1,TRBJ2-5,TRBV5-1,TGCGCCAGCAGCTTTACGGGACAGGGAGGAGAGACCCAGTACTTC,CASSFTGQGGETQYF
.,.,TRBJ1-4,TRBV5-4,TGTGCCAGCAGCCTAAACCCGTCGACCGAAAAACTGTTTTTT,CASSLNPSTEKLFF